The present entry profiles one TCR beta chain with its context. This sample is drawn from a study of shared T cell receptors in the human thymus. The CDR3 contains 15 residues. With 0 bases removed from V and 4 bases from J, the gap between germline ends came to 11 bases. Germline V gene lookup returns CDR1 WSHSY and CDR2 SAAADI. Generated by immunoSEQ multiplex PCR, the TCRdb table keeps only in-frame clones and is missing some. This repertoire shows under 450,000 clones, around 95% found once; its top ten account for approximately 0.02%. This clonotype originated in a human donor. This sequence joins TRBV10-2 and TRBJ2-3; no clear D. Sequenced material: thymocytes. The CDR3 loop is CASSESTDFADTQYF. In DNA form, the CDR3 reads TGCGCCAGCAGTGAGTCGACTGACTTCGCAGATACGCAGTATTTT.